The subject of this entry is one T cell receptor beta chain. These data are taken from a study of siplizumab effects on memory and regulatory T cells. Assay: immunoSEQ multiplex PCR; the TCRdb copy retains only in-frame clones and omits some. This table has some 80,000 clones, around 93% appearing once. The sequence came from a human donor in good health. Sequenced sample: CD8+ T cells sorted from blood.

The CDR3 is CSVEPHGTIYGYTF. In DNA form, the CDR3 reads TGCAGCGTTGAACCACACGGGACCATTTATGGCTACACCTTC. The chain joins TRBV29-1 to TRBJ1-2; TRBD1 might be the D (5 bases). This CDR3 contains 14 residues. Germline V CDR1 and CDR2: SQVTM, ANQGSEA. The V end lost 2 bases, the J end lost 5 bases, and 15 bases lay between the germline ends.